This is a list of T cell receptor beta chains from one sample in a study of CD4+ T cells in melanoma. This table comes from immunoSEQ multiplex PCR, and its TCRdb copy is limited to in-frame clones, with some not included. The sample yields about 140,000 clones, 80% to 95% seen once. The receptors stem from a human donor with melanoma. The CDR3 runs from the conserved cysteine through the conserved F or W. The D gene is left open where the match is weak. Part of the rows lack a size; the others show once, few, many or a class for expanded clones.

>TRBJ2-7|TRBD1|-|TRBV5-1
CASSPNDRVYEQYF
TGCGCCAGCAGCCCGAACGACAGGGTCTACGAGCAGTACTTC
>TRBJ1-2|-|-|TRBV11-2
CASSLRVGSNYGYTF
TGTGCCAGCAGCTTAAGGGTGGGCTCGAACTATGGCTACACCTTC
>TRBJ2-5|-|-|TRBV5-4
CASSFPQETQYF
TGTGCCAGCAGCTTCCCCCAAGAGACCCAGTACTTC
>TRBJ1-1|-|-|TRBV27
CASRPSTGRRSTEAFF
TGTGCCAGCCGACCTTCGACAGGACGGCGGAGCACTGAAGCTTTCTTT
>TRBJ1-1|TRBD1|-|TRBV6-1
CASSATGGSWTEAFF
TGTGCCAGCAGTGCGACAGGGGGGAGTTGGACTGAAGCTTTCTTT
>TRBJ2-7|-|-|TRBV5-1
CASSDQGATYEQYF
TGCGCCAGCAGCGACCAAGGGGCCACCTACGAGCAGTACTTC
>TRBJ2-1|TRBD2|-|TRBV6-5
CASAGGPTYNEQFF
TGTGCCAGCGCGGGGGGGCCCACCTACAATGAGCAGTTCTTC
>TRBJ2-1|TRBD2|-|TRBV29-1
CSVKKLAGGTNEQFF
TGCAGCGTAAAGAAACTAGCGGGGGGAACCAATGAGCAGTTCTTC
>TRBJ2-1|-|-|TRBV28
CASSLLRGAYNEQFF
TGTGCCAGCAGTTTATTGCGGGGAGCCTACAATGAGCAGTTCTTC
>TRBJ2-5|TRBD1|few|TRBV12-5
CASGLPQGAAKETQYF
TGTGCTAGTGGTTTGCCACAGGGGGCCGCAAAAGAGACCCAGTACTTC
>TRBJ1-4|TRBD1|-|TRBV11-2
CASSANRGTNEKLFF
TGTGCCAGCAGCGCCAACAGGGGGACGAATGAAAAACTGTTTTTT
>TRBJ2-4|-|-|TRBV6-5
CATEGDKNIQYF
TGTGCCACGGAGGGTGACAAAAACATTCAGTACTTC
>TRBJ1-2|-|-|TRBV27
CASRRGFYGYTF
TGTGCCAGCCGTAGGGGGTTCTATGGCTACACCTTC
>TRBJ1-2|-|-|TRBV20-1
CSARYGDGYTF
TGCAGTGCTAGGTATGGGGATGGCTACACCTTC
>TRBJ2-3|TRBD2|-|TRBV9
CASSVLAGGASTDTQYF
TGTGCCAGCAGCGTATTAGCGGGGGGCGCTAGCACAGATACGCAGTATTTT
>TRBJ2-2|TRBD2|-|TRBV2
CASSERAGGLGELFF
TGTGCCAGCAGTGAACGAGCGGGGGGGTTGGGGGAGCTGTTTTTT
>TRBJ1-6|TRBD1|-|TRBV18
CASSETGTYNSPLHF
TGTGCCAGCTCCGAGACAGGGACCTATAATTCACCCCTCCACTTT
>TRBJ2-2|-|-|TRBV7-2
CASSPPGTGELFF
TGTGCCAGCAGCCCGCCCGGGACCGGGGAGCTGTTTTTT
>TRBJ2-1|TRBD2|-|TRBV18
CASSGGGAVSNEQFF
TGTGCCAGCTCAGGCGGGGGGGCCGTCTCCAATGAGCAGTTCTTC
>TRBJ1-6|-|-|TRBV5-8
CASSLRNSPLHF
TGTGCCAGCAGCCTTCGTAATTCACCCCTCCACTTT
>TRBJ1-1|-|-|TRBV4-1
CASSPVDGGVNTEAFF
TGCGCCAGCAGCCCCGTTGATGGGGGCGTGAACACTGAAGCTTTCTTT
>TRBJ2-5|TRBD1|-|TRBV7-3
CASSVGTGSSQETQYF
TGTGCCAGCAGCGTTGGGACAGGGTCAAGCCAAGAGACCCAGTACTTC
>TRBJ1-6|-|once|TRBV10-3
CAISEGARNSPLHF
TGTGCCATCAGTGAGGGCGCCAGAAATTCACCCCTCCACTTT
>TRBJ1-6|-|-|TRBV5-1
CASSQDGSSYNSPLHF
TGCGCCAGCAGCCAGGACGGAAGCTCCTATAATTCACCCCTCCACTTT
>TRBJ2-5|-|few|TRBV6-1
CASSESRRGETQYF
TGTGCCAGCAGTGAATCCCGGAGGGGGGAGACCCAGTACTTC
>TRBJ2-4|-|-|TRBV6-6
CASSSQGILAKNIQYF
TGTGCCAGCAGTTCCCAGGGGATACTAGCCAAAAACATTCAGTACTTC
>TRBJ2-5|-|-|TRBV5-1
CASSLGQETQYF
TGCGCCAGCAGCTTGGGGCAAGAGACCCAGTACTTC
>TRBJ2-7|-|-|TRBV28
CASSFRGIYEQYF
TGTGCCAGCAGTTTCCGGGGGATCTACGAGCAGTACTTC
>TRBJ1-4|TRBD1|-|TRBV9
CASSVTGGSEKLFF
TGTGCCAGCAGCGTAACAGGGGGCTCCGAAAAACTGTTTTTT
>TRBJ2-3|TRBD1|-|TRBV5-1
CASSTTGTGPLTDTQYF
TGCGCCAGCAGTACCACCGGGACAGGGCCGCTCACAGATACGCAGTATTTT
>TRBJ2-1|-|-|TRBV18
CASSPLTGPYNEQFF
TGTGCCAGCTCACCCTTAACGGGGCCCTACAATGAGCAGTTCTTC
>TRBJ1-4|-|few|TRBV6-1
CASSVPRGRTNEKLFF
TGTGCCAGCAGTGTTCCTAGGGGACGAACTAATGAAAAACTGTTTTTT
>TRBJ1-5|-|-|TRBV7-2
CASSLAFDSNSNQPQHF
TGTGCCAGCAGCTTAGCTTTTGACAGCAATAGCAATCAGCCCCAGCATTTT
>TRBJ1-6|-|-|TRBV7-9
CASSVRADSVSPLHF
TGTGCCAGCAGCGTTAGGGCGGACAGCGTTTCACCCCTCCACTTT
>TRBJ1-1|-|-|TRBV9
CASSVGAGTLNTEAFF
TGTGCCAGCAGCGTAGGGGCAGGGACCTTGAACACTGAAGCTTTCTTT
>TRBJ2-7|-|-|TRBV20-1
CSASPATEQYF
TGCAGTGCTAGTCCGGCGACTGAGCAGTACTTC
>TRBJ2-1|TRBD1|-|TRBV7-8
CASSLAATGDVEQFF
TGTGCCAGCAGCTTAGCGGCGACAGGGGACGTTGAGCAGTTCTTC
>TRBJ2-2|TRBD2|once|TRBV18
CASSQGVAGVTGELFF
TGTGCCAGCTCACAAGGGGTAGCGGGAGTCACCGGGGAGCTGTTTTTT
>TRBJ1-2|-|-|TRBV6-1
CASSEAGHRANYGYTF
TGTGCCAGCAGTGAAGCAGGTCACAGAGCTAACTATGGCTACACCTTC
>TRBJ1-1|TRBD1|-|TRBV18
CASSPAGGASEAFF
TGTGCCAGCTCACCAGCAGGGGGCGCTTCTGAAGCTTTCTTT
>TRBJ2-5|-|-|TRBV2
CASTVEETQYF
TGTGCCAGCACGGTGGAAGAGACCCAGTACTTC
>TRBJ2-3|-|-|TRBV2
CANGRRYTDTQYF
TGTGCTAACGGGCGTAGGTACACAGATACGCAGTATTTT
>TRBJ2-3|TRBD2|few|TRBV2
CASTGGVTDTQYF
TGTGCCAGCACCGGGGGGGTTACAGATACGCAGTATTTT
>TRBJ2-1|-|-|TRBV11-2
CASRGSGDSYNEQFF
TGTGCCAGCAGGGGTTCGGGGGATTCCTACAATGAGCAGTTCTTC
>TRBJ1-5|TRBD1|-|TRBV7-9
CASSDRESNQPQHF
TGTGCCAGCAGCGACAGGGAAAGCAATCAGCCCCAGCATTTT
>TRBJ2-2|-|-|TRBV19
CASRTGPGELFF
TGTGCCAGTAGAACAGGGCCCGGGGAGCTGTTTTTT
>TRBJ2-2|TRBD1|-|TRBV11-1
CASSLRQGINTGELFF
TGTGCCAGCAGCTTACGACAGGGGATTAACACCGGGGAGCTGTTTTTT
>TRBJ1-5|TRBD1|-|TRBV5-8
CASRGTGTGNQPQHF
TGTGCCAGCCGCGGGACCGGGACAGGGAATCAGCCCCAGCATTTT
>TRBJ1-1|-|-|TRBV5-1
CASSSTGNTEAFF
TGCGCCAGCAGCTCTACAGGGAACACTGAAGCTTTCTTT